This TCR beta chain appears in the sequencing data of a study of shared clonotypes between healthy human individuals. Study information: Per donor, three plates held CD4 naive cells, three held CD4 memory, two held CD8 naive and one held CD8 memory.

In regard to this clone: Its matching antigen is unknown.

Study-wide points: Across subsets, estimated richness was generally greater for naive than for memory populations.

Clones were read by immunoSEQ multiplex PCR, and TCRdb kept only the in-frame ones, dropping some. The sample shows about 300,000 clones, around 74% of them seen only once. Sequencing was performed on memory CD4+ T cells sorted from blood. Stated subset: CD45RA-negative fraction. The origin of this receptor is a man younger than 45 in good health.

In DNA, the CDR3 is TGTGCCAGCTCACCAAGCCTAGCGGGAACTCAAGAGACCCAGTACTTC. Translation gives CASSPSLAGTQETQYF. V and J are TRBV18 and TRBJ2-5; 9 positions agree with TRBD2. V shed 2 bases, J shed 2 bases, and the junction held 6 bases outside the gene matches. CDR1 is KGHSH and CDR2 is LQKENI in the germline V gene. CDR3 length equals 16 residues.